Shown below are 17 T cell receptor beta chains from a single sample sequenced in a study of human versus mouse CDR3 diversity and MHC coevolution. TCRdb keeps only in-frame clones here, not all; method: immunoSEQ multiplex PCR. This table holds tens of thousands of clones, around 93% found once. Sequences were obtained from naive CD4+ T cells from blood. Regarding subset: CD45RO-negative CD62L-positive naive CD4 T cells. These receptors all stem from a person aged 30 to 69 in good health.

The V and J genes are TRBV7-2 and TRBJ1-5; a possible D gene is TRBD1 (5 bases). Germline V CDR1 and CDR2: SGHTA, FQGNSA. The ends were cut back, 1 base at V and 4 bases at J, with 11 bases in the middle. This CDR3 has 15 amino acids. The CDR3 region is CASSLGQGRNQPQHF. CDR3 nucleotide sequence: TGTGCCAGCAGCTTAGGGCAGGGCAGGAATCAGCCCCAGCATTTT.

This clone showed up just a few times. The chain uses TRBV7-3 and TRBJ2-1; TRBD1 might be the D (5 bases). The germline V gene encodes CDR1 SGHTA and CDR2 FQGTGA. This CDR3 spans 16 amino acids. Trimming shortened V by 7 bases and J by 4 bases, and 20 bases separated the two germline ends. CDR3 loop: CASNLSARARYNEQFF. The CDR3 nucleotides read TGTGCCAGCAACCTATCAGCCAGGGCGAGGTACAATGAGCAGTTCTTC.

The rearrangement joins TRBV4-2 to TRBJ2-7, with 7 bases aligning to TRBD1. Germline V CDR1 and CDR2: LGHNA, YNFKEQ. The CDR3 has 14 amino acids. The V segment lost 6 bases and the J segment 0 bases; nucleotides outside the gene matches: 5. The CDR3 region is CASRVQGSSYEQYF. Written as DNA, the CDR3 is TGTGCCAGCAGAGTACAGGGGAGCTCCTACGAGCAGTACTTC.

This rearrangement joins TRBV11-2 to TRBJ2-5; D is uncertain. The CDR3 is made up of 15 amino acids. Trimming removed 1 base at V and 4 bases at J, with 13 bases between. Germline V gives CDR1 SGHAT, CDR2 FQNNGV. The CDR3 nucleotides read TGTGCCAGCAGCTTAGTCCCCTCGAGGAGAGAGACCCAGTACTTC. Amino acid sequence: CASSLVPSRRETQYF.

This chain joins TRBV18 and TRBJ2-2, with unresolved D. The CDR3 spans 15 residues. Deletions cut 2 bases from V and 0 bases from J, with 7 bases between. CDR1 is KGHSH, CDR2 LQKENI, per germline. This CDR3 is CASSPVGTNTGELFF. CDR3 nucleotide sequence: TGTGCCAGCTCACCAGTGGGCACGAACACCGGGGAGCTGTTTTTT.

The chain employs TRBV7-9 and TRBJ2-4; TRBD2 agrees at 13 bases. The V gene's germline CDR1 is SEHNR and CDR2 FQNEAQ (reference sequence). The CDR3 runs 16 residues. The ends lost 5 bases at V and 7 bases at J; junction bases unmatched: 8. The CDR3 DNA is TGTGCCAGCAGCCCCCGGACTAGCGGGAGTATTAACATTCAGTACTTC. This translates into CASSPRTSGSINIQYF.

This clone has a handful of counts. The DNA of the CDR3 is TGTGCCAGTAGTGAATACACAGCTTCAACTAATGAAAAACTGTTTTTT. Translated, it gives CASSEYTASTNEKLFF. The chain is built from TRBV19 and TRBJ1-4; D remains unclear. CDR1 is LNHDA, CDR2 SQIVND, per germline (reference sequence). The CDR3 is 16 residues long. The V and J ends lost 5 bases and 0 bases respectively, with 13 bases between them.

This clone was recorded only once. The gene calls are TRBV30 and TRBJ2-1, with D perhaps matching TRBD2 (5 bases). Trimming left V 2 bases short and J 9 bases short, with 17 bases between. In germline, CDR1 is GTSNPN, CDR2 SVGIG (reference sequence). The CDR3 has 14 residues. The CDR3 coding sequence is TGTGCCTGGAGTACGGTTGGGCTGAGCGGTGAGCAGTTCTTC. Its protein is CAWSTVGLSGEQFF.

This chain connects TRBV5-1 to TRBJ2-4; tentatively, D is TRBD2 (5 bases). This CDR3 is 12 amino acids long. Trimming pared 0 bases from V and 8 bases from J, leaving 6 bases between. In germline, CDR1 is SGHRS, CDR2 YFSETQ. CDR3 protein: CASSLVGDIQYF. CDR3 nucleotides: TGCGCCAGCAGCTTGGTCGGGGACATTCAGTACTTC.

The chain uses TRBV5-1 and TRBJ2-4; 8 nucleotides agree with TRBD1. The V segment lost 3 bases and the J segment 2 bases; nucleotides outside the gene matches: 16. This CDR3 contains 19 residues. CDR1 is SGHRS and CDR2 is YFSETQ in the germline V gene. The CDR3 spells CASSSGQGGGSMTKNIQYF. In DNA, the CDR3 is TGCGCCAGCAGCTCCGGACAGGGTGGAGGAAGTATGACCAAAAACATTCAGTACTTC.

The chain couples TRBV10-3 to TRBJ2-7; 8 bases fit TRBD1. This CDR3 spans 15 amino acids. Germline-derived CDR1 and CDR2 are ENHRY and SYGVKD. The junction had 7 bases not matched to a gene; V was cut back by 3 bases and J by 3 bases. DNA for the CDR3: TGTGCCATCAGTGACCACTTGGACAGGGACTACGAGCAGTACTTC. It specifies CAISDHLDRDYEQYF.

This rearrangement joins TRBV5-1 to TRBJ2-2, with 10 positions matching TRBD2. Trimming at V came to 4 bases and at J to 3 bases, leaving 6 bases not matched to a gene. CDR3 length: 16 amino acids. Germline CDR1 SGHRS, CDR2 YFSETQ. As DNA, the CDR3 is TGCGCCAGCAGCCCCGGACTAGCGGATTACACCGGGGAGCTGTTTTTT. Translated: CASSPGLADYTGELFF.

A single count supports this clone. The chain employs TRBV5-8 and TRBJ1-4; D gene ambiguous. CDR1 SGHTS and CDR2 YDEGEE come from the germline V gene. With 3 bases removed from V and 15 bases from J, the gap between germline ends came to 9 bases. This CDR3 contains 10 residues. The CDR3 nucleotides read TGTGCCAGCAGCTGGAGAACATTGTTTTTT. The encoded protein is CASSWRTLFF.

V and J are TRBV28 and TRBJ2-5; TRBD2 matches 8 bases. The CDR3 totals 14 residues. Germline values: CDR1 MDHEN, CDR2 SYDVKM. After removal of 8 bases from V and 2 bases from J, the junction contained 7 bases not matched to a gene. CDR3 bases: TGTGCCAGCTTAAGCGGGAGTGTTCAAGAGACCCAGTACTTC. Translation gives CASLSGSVQETQYF.

The chain employs TRBV18 and TRBJ2-2, with a possible D match to TRBD1 (6 bases). V was shortened by 1 base and J by 5 bases, with 11 bases between the two germline ends. The CDR3 is 15 residues long. The germline V gene has CDR1 KGHSH and CDR2 LQKENI. CDR3 loop: CASSPLRTGTGELFF. The CDR3 DNA is TGTGCCAGCTCACCACTTCGCACAGGGACCGGGGAGCTGTTTTTT.

V and J are TRBV27 and TRBJ2-2; D is undetermined. CDR3 length equals 15 residues. CDR1 is MNHEY and CDR2 is SMNVEV in the germline V gene (reference sequence). Trimming cost V 1 base and J 0 bases, with 6 bases left between them. DNA for the CDR3: TGTGCCAGCAGTTTATTTAGTCCGAACACCGGGGAGCTGTTTTTT. Translating gives CASSLFSPNTGELFF.

In its sample, this clone was seen once. The gene calls are TRBV18 and TRBJ2-1, with 7 bases identical to TRBD2. From germline, CDR1 is KGHSH and CDR2 LQKENI. The V and J ends lost 0 bases and 9 bases, in that order; junction bases with no gene match: 8. The CDR3 has 15 residues. The DNA of the CDR3 is TGTGCCAGCTCACCACCGACGGGAGGAGCGGGTGAGCAGTTCTTC. It is translated as CASSPPTGGAGEQFF.